A selection of T cell receptor beta chains follows, all from one sample in a study of cytomegalovirus exposure and HLA in healthy donors. TCRdb keeps only in-frame clones here, not all; method: immunoSEQ multiplex PCR. The sample includes over 90,000 clones, about 94% seen only once; the top ten take 0.85% to 0.95%. The material sequenced was PBMCs. The receptors derive from a woman aged 18-29 years in good health and CMV-seronegative. Both conserved end residues are part of each CDR3. D genes are given only for firm matches. Clone size is shown for a subset of rows, as once, few, many or a class of expanded clone.

D gene	V gene	clone size	J gene	CDR3 protein	CDR3 DNA
TRBD2	TRBV5-1	-	TRBJ2-2	CASSLASGVNTGELFF	TGCGCCAGCAGCTTGGCTAGCGGGGTGAACACCGGGGAGCTGTTTTTT
TRBD2	TRBV7-6	-	TRBJ2-1	CASSTIPGLAGAEQFF	TGTGCCAGCAGCACCATACCGGGACTAGCGGGAGCTGAGCAGTTCTTC
TRBD1	TRBV27	-	TRBJ1-1	CASSSGTGFYTEAFF	TGTGCCAGCAGTTCTGGGACAGGGTTTTACACTGAAGCTTTCTTT
-	TRBV13	-	TRBJ2-1	CASTDGRDSYNEQFF	TGTGCCAGCACCGACGGCCGGGACTCCTACAATGAGCAGTTCTTC
-	TRBV19	once	TRBJ2-1	CASSAKQGRRHEQFF	TGTGCCAGTAGTGCAAAACAGGGTAGGCGGCATGAGCAGTTCTTC
-	TRBV19	-	TRBJ2-1	CASSIGSVSYNEQFF	TGTGCCAGTAGTATAGGTAGCGTCTCCTACAATGAGCAGTTCTTC
-	TRBV2	-	TRBJ2-2	CASSRLGSEGLFF	TGTGCCAGCAGCCGCCTAGGGAGCGAAGGGCTGTTTTTT
-	TRBV5-1	few	TRBJ1-2	CASSFNEYGYTF	TGCGCCAGCAGCTTTAACGAGTATGGCTACACCTTC
-	TRBV27	-	TRBJ2-3	CASSLSVGRGFTDTQYF	TGTGCCAGCAGTTTATCTGTAGGGCGGGGATTCACAGATACGCAGTATTTT
-	TRBV9	-	TRBJ2-2	CASSFSGGGSGELFF	TGTGCCAGCAGCTTCAGCGGAGGGGGCTCCGGGGAGCTGTTTTTT
TRBD1	TRBV4-3	once	TRBJ1-2	CASSQDWGQPYGYTF	TGCGCCAGCAGCCAAGATTGGGGACAGCCTTATGGCTACACCTTC
-	TRBV18	-	TRBJ2-2	CASSPQRATNTGELFF	TGTGCCAGCTCACCACAGCGGGCCACGAACACCGGGGAGCTGTTTTTT
TRBD2	TRBV11-3	-	TRBJ2-1	CASSLEGTTSYNEQFF	TGTGCCAGCAGCTTAGAGGGGACTACATCCTACAATGAGCAGTTCTTC
-	TRBV25-1	-	TRBJ2-3	CASGHITDTQYF	TGTGCCAGCGGCCATATCACAGATACGCAGTATTTT
TRBD2	TRBV5-4	-	TRBJ2-7	CASSLTINSGGAYEQYF	TGTGCCAGCAGCTTGACGATCAATAGCGGGGGGGCCTACGAGCAGTACTTC
-	TRBV19	-	TRBJ2-5	CASSRRVGGRQETQYF	TGTGCCAGTAGTCGTCGGGTGGGGGGGCGGCAAGAGACCCAGTACTTC
TRBD2	TRBV5-1	-	TRBJ2-5	CASQEDLAGGETQYF	TGCGCCAGTCAGGAAGACCTAGCGGGTGGGGAGACCCAGTACTTC
-	TRBV25-1	-	TRBJ2-7	CASSGYYEQYF	TGTGCCAGCAGTGGTTACTACGAGCAGTACTTC
TRBD2	TRBV4-2	-	TRBJ2-7	CASSQDLAGGREQYF	TGTGCCAGCAGCCAAGATCTAGCGGGGGGGCGGGAGCAGTACTTC
TRBD2	TRBV4-2	-	TRBJ2-3	CASRKAGEDTQYF	TGTGCCAGCAGAAAAGCGGGGGAAGATACGCAGTATTTT
-	TRBV25-1	-	TRBJ1-1	CASSQTYNTEAFF	TGTGCCAGCAGCCAAACTTATAACACTGAAGCTTTCTTT
TRBD2	TRBV30	-	TRBJ2-5	CAWSGAGGLQETQYF	TGTGCCTGGAGTGGGGCGGGGGGACTCCAAGAGACCCAGTACTTC
-	TRBV6-5	-	TRBJ1-1	CASSYGTKAFF	TGTGCCAGCAGTTACGGGACAAAAGCTTTCTTT
TRBD1	TRBV7-9	-	TRBJ2-5	CASSARDSQETQYF	TGTGCCAGCAGCGCCCGGGACAGCCAAGAGACCCAGTACTTC
-	TRBV19	-	TRBJ1-5	CASSFLRQTSSPQHF	TGTGCCAGTAGTTTCTTACGACAGACCTCTTCTCCCCAGCATTTT
TRBD2	TRBV2	few	TRBJ2-1	CASSATSGRHNEQFF	TGTGCCAGCAGTGCGACTAGCGGGAGGCACAATGAGCAGTTCTTC
-	TRBV5-4	-	TRBJ1-4	CASSLGSGNEKLFF	TGTGCCAGCAGCTTGGGGTCAGGGAATGAAAAACTGTTTTTT
TRBD2	TRBV2	-	TRBJ2-2	CASRTSGANTGELFF	TGTGCCAGCAGGACTAGCGGAGCGAACACCGGGGAGCTGTTTTTT
-	TRBV7-9	-	TRBJ1-4	CASSRGDATNEKLFF	TGTGCCAGCAGCCGGGGGGATGCAACTAATGAAAAACTGTTTTTT
-	TRBV2	-	TRBJ2-3	CASRRTGSTDTQYF	TGTGCCAGCAGGCGGACGGGGAGCACAGATACGCAGTATTTT
-	TRBV4-3	once	TRBJ1-2	CASSQETGSYGYTF	TGCGCCAGCAGCCAAGAAACAGGGTCATATGGCTACACCTTC
TRBD2	TRBV9	-	TRBJ2-1	CASSTHDSGRNYNEQFF	TGTGCCAGCAGCACCCACGATAGCGGGAGAAACTACAATGAGCAGTTCTTC
-	TRBV7-2	-	TRBJ2-5	CARRPGMETQYF	TGTGCCAGACGCCCCGGGATGGAGACCCAGTACTTC
-	TRBV6-1	-	TRBJ2-3	CASSESQGSTDTQYF	TGTGCCAGCAGTGAATCGCAGGGGAGCACAGATACGCAGTATTTT
-	TRBV6-5	-	TRBJ1-2	CASSYSPGAYGYTF	TGTGCCAGCAGTTACTCGCCGGGTGCCTATGGCTACACCTTC
-	TRBV30	-	TRBJ1-2	CAWSVLGGKNYGYTF	TGTGCCTGGAGTGTACTGGGAGGAAAGAACTATGGCTACACCTTC
-	TRBV28	-	TRBJ1-3	CASAISGSGNTIYF	TGTGCCAGCGCCATTTCGGGGTCAGGAAACACCATATATTTT
TRBD1	TRBV5-4	-	TRBJ2-7	CASSLEGTGTGEQYF	TGTGCCAGCAGCTTGGAGGGGACAGGGACCGGAGAGCAGTACTTC
-	TRBV29-1	-	TRBJ2-3	CSVLSWVSSGTDTQYF	TGCAGCGTTCTCAGTTGGGTGTCTAGCGGCACAGATACGCAGTATTTT
TRBD1	TRBV2	-	TRBJ2-7	CASTGQGSYEQYF	TGTGCCAGCACAGGACAGGGCTCCTACGAGCAGTACTTC
-	TRBV30	-	TRBJ2-1	CAWRRPLGTQNNEQFF	TGTGCCTGGAGACGGCCGCTTGGGACACAAAACAATGAGCAGTTCTTC
-	TRBV9	-	TRBJ2-4	CASSAGLGGNIQYF	TGTGCCAGCAGCGCCGGACTAGGGGGAAACATTCAGTACTTC
TRBD1	TRBV19	-	TRBJ1-1	CASSIREQGMAFF	TGTGCCAGTAGTATCCGCGAACAGGGGATGGCTTTCTTT
-	TRBV2	-	TRBJ1-1	CASSTTGPWNTEAFF	TGTGCCAGCAGTACAACAGGGCCATGGAACACTGAAGCTTTCTTT
-	TRBV30	-	TRBJ2-7	CAWKGSSYEQYF	TGTGCCTGGAAAGGGAGCTCCTACGAGCAGTACTTC
-	TRBV5-1	once	TRBJ2-1	CASSLPTSLNEQFF	TGCGCCAGCAGCTTGCCCACTAGTCTCAATGAGCAGTTCTTC
TRBD2	TRBV15	once	TRBJ2-1	CATSSTGTSRYNEQFF	TGTGCCACCAGCTCTACAGGGACTAGCAGATACAATGAGCAGTTCTTC
TRBD2	TRBV5-1	-	TRBJ2-5	CASSPRTSGGAQETQYF	TGCGCCAGCAGCCCACGTACTAGCGGGGGGGCCCAGGAGACCCAGTACTTC
TRBD1	TRBV5-6	-	TRBJ1-4	CASSLGGTASEKLFF	TGTGCCAGCAGCCTGGGCGGGACAGCCTCAGAAAAACTGTTTTTT
TRBD2	TRBV4-1	-	TRBJ2-1	CASSQEMAGVVEQFF	TGCGCCAGCAGCCAAGAGATGGCGGGAGTGGTTGAGCAGTTCTTC
-	TRBV6-6	once	TRBJ2-3	CASSYADTQYF	TGTGCCAGCAGTTACGCGGATACGCAGTATTTT
-	TRBV9	-	TRBJ1-2	CASSLLQAGQSYTF	TGTGCCAGCAGTCTCTTACAGGCAGGTCAAAGCTACACCTTC
-	TRBV19	-	TRBJ2-6	CASSLRQGANVLTF	TGTGCCAGTAGTTTACGACAGGGGGCCAACGTCCTGACTTTC
TRBD1	TRBV9	-	TRBJ1-1	CASSVDTGANTEAFF	TGTGCCAGCAGCGTAGACACAGGGGCCAACACTGAAGCTTTCTTT